This TCR beta chain is drawn from a study of OX40 agonist ivuxolimab in advanced cancers. Overall study context: Those treated in dose escalation had hepatocellular carcinoma, melanoma, renal cell cancer or head and neck cancer.

Profiling relied on immunoSEQ multiplex PCR, and the TCRdb table lists in-frame clones only, not all of them. The data hold tens of thousands of clones, with roughly 80% observed a single time. This clone turned up a few times. The germline V gene has CDR1 LNHDA and CDR2 SQIVND (reference sequence). Trimming at V came to 4 bases and at J to 1 base, leaving 2 bases not matched to a gene. The CDR3 sequence is 15 residues long. The timepoints at which blood was sampled were baseline, cycle 4 day 1, and cycle 7 day 1. The gene calls are TRBV19 and TRBJ2-3, with 10 bases matching TRBD2. The source material was CD4+ or CD8+ T cells sorted from blood, sampled in a trial of the OX40 agonist ivuxolimab. This clonotype was obtained from an adult with an advanced solid tumor such as melanoma, head and neck, liver or kidney cancer. CDR3 in amino acids: CASSTGLAGTDTQYF. Written as DNA, the CDR3 is TGTGCCAGTAGTACTGGACTAGCGGGCACAGATACGCAGTATTTT.